Listed below are T cell receptor beta chains from one sample, sequenced in a study of chemoradiotherapy in HPV16-positive cancers. Sequencing was performed with immunoSEQ multiplex PCR; in TCRdb, only in-frame clones are kept and a portion is missing. Of 850 to 900 clones listed, roughly 34% are singletons. Specimen collection occurred from a patient who underwent chemoradiotherapy. The receptors stem from a human donor with HPV-associated anogenital cancer. Both conserved end residues are part of each CDR3. A D gene is named only where the DNA matches it firmly. Some rows have no size entry. The others give once, few or many, or a class for an expanded clone.

d_gene: -; abundance: -; j_gene: TRBJ1-5; v_gene: TRBV15; CDR3aa: CATSRGQSSNQPQHF; CDR3nt: TGTGCCACCAGCAGGGGACAAAGTAGCAATCAGCCCCAGCATTTT
d_gene: -; abundance: -; j_gene: TRBJ1-1; v_gene: TRBV14; CDR3aa: CASSQVRNTEAFF; CDR3nt: TGTGCCAGCAGCCAAGTAAGGAACACTGAAGCTTTCTTT
d_gene: -; abundance: -; j_gene: TRBJ1-6; v_gene: TRBV2; CDR3aa: CASSRSRGPLINSPLHF; CDR3nt: TGTGCCAGCAGCCGATCCAGGGGCCCCCTGATCAATTCACCCCTCCACTTT
d_gene: TRBD1; abundance: few; j_gene: TRBJ1-1; v_gene: TRBV5-1; CDR3aa: CASNRGTVLTEAFF; CDR3nt: TGCGCCAGCAATCGAGGGACAGTTTTAACTGAAGCTTTCTTT
d_gene: TRBD1; abundance: -; j_gene: TRBJ1-1; v_gene: TRBV29-1; CDR3aa: CSARQGENTEAFF; CDR3nt: TGCAGCGCCCGACAGGGCGAGAACACTGAAGCTTTCTTT
d_gene: -; abundance: -; j_gene: TRBJ1-5; v_gene: TRBV6-5; CDR3aa: CASRIASGQPQHF; CDR3nt: TGTGCCAGCAGGATAGCGTCGGGTCAGCCCCAGCATTTT
d_gene: -; abundance: -; j_gene: TRBJ2-7; v_gene: TRBV7-8; CDR3aa: CASRPKGYSYEQYF; CDR3nt: TGTGCCAGCAGGCCAAAGGGTTACTCCTACGAGCAGTACTTC
d_gene: -; abundance: -; j_gene: TRBJ1-1; v_gene: TRBV5-6; CDR3aa: CASSLGRGTEAFF; CDR3nt: TGTGCCAGCAGCTTGGGCAGGGGCACTGAAGCTTTCTTT
d_gene: TRBD1; abundance: few; j_gene: TRBJ1-6; v_gene: TRBV5-1; CDR3aa: CASSSGTVESPLHF; CDR3nt: TGCGCCAGCTCTTCCGGGACAGTGGAGTCACCCCTCCACTTT
d_gene: -; abundance: -; j_gene: TRBJ2-7; v_gene: TRBV5-8; CDR3aa: CASPSSPYEQYF; CDR3nt: TGTGCCAGCCCCTCAAGCCCCTACGAGCAGTACTTC
d_gene: -; abundance: few; j_gene: TRBJ1-2; v_gene: TRBV21-1; CDR3aa: CASSKWVRTESCWGGYTF; CDR3nt: TGTGCCAGCAGCAAATGGGTCCGGACAGAGTCATGCTGGGGCGGCTACACCTTC
d_gene: -; abundance: -; j_gene: TRBJ1-1; v_gene: TRBV28; CDR3aa: CATREEGWTEAFF; CDR3nt: TGTGCCACCCGGGAGGAGGGATGGACTGAAGCTTTCTTT
d_gene: -; abundance: few; j_gene: TRBJ2-7; v_gene: TRBV18; CDR3aa: CASSPFKPDEQYF; CDR3nt: TGTGCCAGCTCACCATTCAAACCAGACGAGCAGTACTTC
d_gene: -; abundance: few; j_gene: TRBJ1-1; v_gene: TRBV10-3; CDR3aa: CAIRRSDTEAFF; CDR3nt: TGTGCCATCAGGCGCAGTGACACTGAAGCTTTCTTT
d_gene: TRBD1; abundance: -; j_gene: TRBJ1-6; v_gene: TRBV9; CDR3aa: CASSALTGGLDSPLHF; CDR3nt: TGTGCCAGCAGCGCCTTAACAGGGGGCCTTGATTCACCCCTCCACTTT
d_gene: TRBD1; abundance: -; j_gene: TRBJ1-6; v_gene: TRBV5-4; CDR3aa: CASSSPGQAELSLHF; CDR3nt: TGTGCCAGCAGCTCACCGGGACAGGCAGAGTTGTCCCTCCACTTT
d_gene: -; abundance: few; j_gene: TRBJ1-1; v_gene: TRBV6-4; CDR3aa: CASSDSSRGTEAFF; CDR3nt: TGTGCCAGCAGTGACTCGAGTCGGGGGACTGAAGCTTTCTTT
d_gene: -; abundance: few; j_gene: TRBJ1-2; v_gene: TRBV29-1; CDR3aa: CSVVGGHGYTF; CDR3nt: TGCAGCGTTGTTGGGGGGCATGGCTACACCTTC
d_gene: -; abundance: -; j_gene: TRBJ2-1; v_gene: TRBV28; CDR3aa: CASSFPPGGQFF; CDR3nt: TGTGCCAGCAGTTTCCCGCCGGGCGGGCAGTTCTTC
d_gene: -; abundance: -; j_gene: TRBJ2-6; v_gene: TRBV27; CDR3aa: CASRKGEVSLYGANVLTF; CDR3nt: TGTGCCAGCAGAAAAGGGGAAGTAAGTCTCTATGGGGCCAACGTCCTGACTTTC
d_gene: -; abundance: once; j_gene: TRBJ2-1; v_gene: TRBV7-6; CDR3aa: CASSLAGQNNEQFF; CDR3nt: TGTGCCAGCAGCTTAGCGGGGCAGAACAATGAGCAGTTCTTC
d_gene: -; abundance: few; j_gene: TRBJ2-7; v_gene: TRBV9; CDR3aa: CASSPGLLSPYEQYF; CDR3nt: TGTGCCAGCAGCCCAGGACTACTATCTCCCTACGAGCAGTACTTC